This TCR beta chain was captured in a study of blood T cell repertoires in COVID-19. Looking at the study overall: The samples span acute and convalescent COVID-19 from the United States, Italy and Spain. T cells, B-cell-depleted T cells, or PBMCs supplied cDNA or gDNA.

With 0 bases removed from V and 2 bases from J, the gap between germline ends came to 8 bases. Germline CDR1 reads SGHRS; CDR2 reads YFSETQ. The CDR3 length is 14 residues. Measured with immunoSEQ multiplex PCR; TCRdb has only the in-frame clones, and not every one. The data show 330,000 or so clones, with around 87% seen just once and 1.5% to 2.5% held by the top ten. This receptor was identified in a man in his forties or fifties in a cohort exposed to, infected with or recovered from COVID-19 (not recorded which). The sample was PBMCs or T cells enriched from blood (not recorded which). V is TRBV5-1 and J is TRBJ2-5; perhaps TRBD2 as D (5 bases). CDR3 region: CASSLAGRQETQYF. CDR3 DNA: TGCGCCAGCAGCTTGGCGGGAAGACAAGAGACCCAGTACTTC.